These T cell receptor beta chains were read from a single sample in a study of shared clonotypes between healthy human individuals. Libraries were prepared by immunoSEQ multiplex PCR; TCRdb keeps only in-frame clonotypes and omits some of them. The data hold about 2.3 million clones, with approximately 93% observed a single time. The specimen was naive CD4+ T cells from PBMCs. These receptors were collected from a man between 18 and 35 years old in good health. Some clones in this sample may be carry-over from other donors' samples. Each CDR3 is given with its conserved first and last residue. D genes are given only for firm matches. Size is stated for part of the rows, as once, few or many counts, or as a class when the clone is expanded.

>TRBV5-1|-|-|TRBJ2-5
TGCGCCAGCAGCGCACCACCCCGCGCCAGAGAGACCCAGTACTTC
CASSAPPRARETQYF
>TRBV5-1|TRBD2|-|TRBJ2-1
TGCGCCAGCAGCTTGGAGAGCGGGGTCTACAATGAGCAGTTCTTC
CASSLESGVYNEQFF
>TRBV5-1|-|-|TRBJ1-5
TGCGCCAGCAGCTTGGAGCCCGGACAGCCTAATCAGCCCCAGCATTTT
CASSLEPGQPNQPQHF
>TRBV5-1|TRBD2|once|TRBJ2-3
TGCGCCAGCAGCCCAGGACTAGGAGGAGATACGCAGTATTTT
CASSPGLGGDTQYF
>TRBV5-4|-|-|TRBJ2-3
TGTGCCAGCAGCTTGCCCGGGGGAACAGATACGCAGTATTTT
CASSLPGGTDTQYF
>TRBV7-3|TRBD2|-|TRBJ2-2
TGTGCCAGCAGACTAACTAGCGGAACCCCCACCGGGGAGCTGTTTTTT
CASRLTSGTPTGELFF
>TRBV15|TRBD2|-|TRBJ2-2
TGTGCCACCAGCAGAAAAAGCGGGAGTGGTACCGGGGAGCTGTTTTTT
CATSRKSGSGTGELFF
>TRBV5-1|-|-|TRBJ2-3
TGCGCCAGCAGCTTGTCCCGGGAGCAGGATACGCAGTATTTT
CASSLSREQDTQYF
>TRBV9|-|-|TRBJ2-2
TGTGCCAGCCTCCCGGGACTCTCCCCGTACGCGAACACCGGGGAGCTGTTTTTT
CASLPGLSPYANTGELFF
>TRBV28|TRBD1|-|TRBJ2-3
TGTGCCAGCAGTTCGACAGGGATCGTAGATACGCAGTATTTT
CASSSTGIVDTQYF
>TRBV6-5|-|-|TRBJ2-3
TGTGCCAGCAGTTACGAGGGAGATACGCAGTATTTT
CASSYEGDTQYF
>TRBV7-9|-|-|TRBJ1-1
TGTGCCAGCAGCATTGCAGGGAACACTGAAGCTTTCTTT
CASSIAGNTEAFF
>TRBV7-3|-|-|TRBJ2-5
TGTGCCAGCAGCTCCCCTAACCTGGGCGGAGAGACCCAGTACTTC
CASSSPNLGGETQYF
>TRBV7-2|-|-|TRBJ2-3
TGTGCCAGCAGCTTGTCGAGGGCCTCCTTAGATACGCAGTATTTT
CASSLSRASLDTQYF
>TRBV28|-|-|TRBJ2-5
TGTGCCAGCAGTCTAGGCAGCGGTAATCCTTTGGAGGAGACCCAGTACTTC
CASSLGSGNPLEETQYF
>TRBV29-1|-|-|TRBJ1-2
TGCAGCTCCACCACCTCGGGGAAAGAGGGTTATGGCTACACCTTC
CSSTTSGKEGYGYTF
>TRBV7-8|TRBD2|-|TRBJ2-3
TGTGCCAGCAGCTCATCTTGGACTAGCGGGATTACAGATACGCAGTATTTT
CASSSSWTSGITDTQYF
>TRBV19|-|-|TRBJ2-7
TGTGCCAGTAGTCCCGCCGGGTACGAGCAGTACTTC
CASSPAGYEQYF
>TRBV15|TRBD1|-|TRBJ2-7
TGTGCCACCAGCAGAGGGGACAGTCTCTACGAGCAGTACTTC
CATSRGDSLYEQYF
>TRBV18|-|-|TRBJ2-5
TGTGCCAGCTCACCACCGGCGGGCAGGGAAGAGACCCAGTACTTC
CASSPPAGREETQYF
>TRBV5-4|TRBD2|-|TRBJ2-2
TGTGCCAGCAGCTTCTTACTATCGTCGGCGGGAGCTTTGCCCGGGGAGCTGTTTTTT
CASSFLLSSAGALPGELFF
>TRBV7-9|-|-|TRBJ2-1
TGTGCCAGCAGCGCACAAGCTCCCGGGGTGGGGGACGATGAGCAGTTCTTC
CASSAQAPGVGDDEQFF
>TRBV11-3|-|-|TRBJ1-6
TGTGCCAGCAGCCAGCATCGGGACTCACCCCTCCACTTT
CASSQHRDSPLHF
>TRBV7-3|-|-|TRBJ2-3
TGTGCCAGCAGCTTATTGCATTCGACAGATACGCAGTATTTT
CASSLLHSTDTQYF
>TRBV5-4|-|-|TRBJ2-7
TGTGCCAGCAGCTCCTCTAATTACGAGCAGTACTTC
CASSSSNYEQYF
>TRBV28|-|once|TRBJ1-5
TGTGCCAGCCTCCCGGGGACTCGTTATAGCAATCAGCCCCAGCATTTT
CASLPGTRYSNQPQHF
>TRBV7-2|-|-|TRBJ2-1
TGTGCCAGCAGCTTGGTGGGGAGATACAATGAGCAGTTCTTC
CASSLVGRYNEQFF
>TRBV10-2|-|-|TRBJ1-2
TGCGCCAGCAGTGTGGTGGGGAACTATGGCTACACCTTC
CASSVVGNYGYTF
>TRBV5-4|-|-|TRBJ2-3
TGTGCCAGCAGAATCCACGGGGGCACAGATACGCAGTATTTT
CASRIHGGTDTQYF
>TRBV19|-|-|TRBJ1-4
TGTGCCAGTAGTAAGGAGGGGACGGTGGTAACAACTAATGAAAAACTGTTTTTT
CASSKEGTVVTTNEKLFF
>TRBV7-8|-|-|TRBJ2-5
TGTGCCAGCAGCTTAAGGTCCAACCAAGAGACCCAGTACTTC
CASSLRSNQETQYF